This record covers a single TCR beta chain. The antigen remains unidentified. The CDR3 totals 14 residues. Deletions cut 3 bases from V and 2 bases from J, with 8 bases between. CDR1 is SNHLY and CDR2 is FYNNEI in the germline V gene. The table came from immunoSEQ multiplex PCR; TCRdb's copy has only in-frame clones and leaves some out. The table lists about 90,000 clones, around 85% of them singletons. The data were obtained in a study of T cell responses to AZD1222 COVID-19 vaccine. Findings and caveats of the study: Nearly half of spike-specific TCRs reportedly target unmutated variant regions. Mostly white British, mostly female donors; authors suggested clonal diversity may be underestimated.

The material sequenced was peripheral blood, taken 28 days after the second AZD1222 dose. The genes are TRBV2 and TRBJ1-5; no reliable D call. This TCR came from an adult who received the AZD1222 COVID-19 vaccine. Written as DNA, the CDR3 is TGTGCCAGCAGTGAGAACGGACGCAATCAGCCCCAGCATTTT. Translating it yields CASSENGRNQPQHF.